This T cell receptor (beta chain) was sequenced in a study of shared clonotypes between healthy human individuals (TCRdb year 2020). For the study in its entirety: The cohort comprised two women and a few men aged 18 to 49 years. Per donor, three plates each were used for CD4 naive and CD4 memory, two for CD8 naive, and one for CD8 memory. To estimate repertoire size and how much clonotype sharing occurs between individuals, the study deeply sequenced the blood TCR repertoires of about five healthy adults. To increase sequencing depth and limit assay-specific biases, different laboratories used diverse techniques to prepare libraries and sequence TCR repertoires. Each donor's leukapheresis produced roughly between roughly 0.9 and 8.9 billion PBMCs. The study at large found these results: Pairwise subsampling led to the expectation that sequencing depth would affect the degree of clonotype sharing among donors. Sampling was limited to blood, and TCR repertoires in tissue likely differ from TCR repertoires in blood. Sharing across a few donors was observed for approximately 5% of naive CD4, over 3% of naive CD8, 2% to 2.5% of memory CD4, and less than 0.45% of memory CD8 clonotypes. Because the study included only a small number of donors, the genetic and exposure-history diversity represented was limited. Larger estimated clonotype richness was generally found for naive subsets than for memory subsets. Higher generation probabilities were observed for clonotypes shared by all four sorted-subset donors than for non-shared clonotypes. Rarefaction of sorted-subset datasets indicated incomplete sequencing despite the large sequencing depth.

Using the deep immunoSEQ assay, multiplex PCR amplified TCR CDR3 regions from genomic DNA. Genomic DNA extracted from each cell subset was distributed evenly over all wells of several immunoSEQ 96-well plates, and each plate served as one replicate. For sorted subsets, around 0.2 ug of genomic DNA, equivalent to some 30,000 T cell genomes, went into each replicate PCR. Purified libraries were measured with a Qubit 3.0 fluorometer, size-checked on a Bioanalyzer 2100, and measured again with the KAPA Library Quantification kit. Each immunoSEQ 96-well plate was sequenced on its own single-read 150-cycle Illumina NextSeq 550 flow cell. Regarding the original processing steps: The immunoSEQ output contained only junctional sequences without quality scores, so filtering could not match that applied to full-length reads. To assign V/J genes and CDR3, sequences were annotated against IMGT germline references using PyIR, a Python wrapper for IgBLAST v1.9. Any read was removed if the V/J assignment was weak (E-value above 1e-6), the CDR3 was missing, or the read contained stop codons, out-of-frame junctions, or ambiguous translated residues. A V3J clonotype was defined by an identical inferred V gene, J gene, and CDR3 amino acid sequence. To compute the percentage overlap between repertoires, the number of shared unique clonotypes was divided by the size of the smaller repertoire. Richness of each repertoire was evaluated using RTK rarefaction, the Chao1 estimator, and Recon v2.1 estimates of unobserved clonotypes. Generation probabilities for all TCRbeta clonotypes obtained by the gDNA method from a handful of donors were computed using OLGA. TCRdb's version of the immuneACCESS table is confined to in-frame rearrangements and falls short of the full clone set. An unresolved V gene accounts for under half of the shortfall where checked; the remainder is of unknown origin. Clone size and V and J calls were adopted from that table, with D and trimming inferred from the DNA. The sample profile shows about 1.1 million clones; roughly 74% of them were found once. The ten biggest clones cover 0.52% of the sample.

The donors were healthy, HIV-negative adults who had no recently reported acute infections or vaccinations. Every donor was a Caucasian adult living in Nashville, Tennessee, USA. CD4+ T cells were enriched through magnetic negative selection, after which naive cells were positively selected on CD45RA and the remaining negative fraction served as the memory subset. After blood collection by leukapheresis, PBMCs were isolated using Ficoll-Histopaque density gradient centrifugation and then cryopreserved in the vapor phase of liquid nitrogen. Purity and quantity of every magnetically sorted T cell population were checked by analytical flow cytometry. Genomic DNA was isolated from every sorted fraction and measured by UV absorbance on a Nanodrop 2000c. Its CDR3 holds 15 amino acids, cysteine through phenylalanine. Only the CDR3 region is kept as DNA, spanning 45 bases read in frame from base 1. Trimming at the junction amounts to 3 bases on V and 4 bases on J, and the germline ends lie 16 bases apart. CDR1 and CDR2 were assigned from the germline V gene (reference sequence) as SGHKS and YYEKEE.

As concerns this clone: The antigen this receptor binds is unknown. No much larger clone exists at a distance of one base, and base qualities are not known.

Recombination linked TRBV5-5 to TRBJ1-2, with the D gene too uncertain to name. Source material: memory CD4+ T cells from PBMCs. The cell subset or site label of this sample denotes: CD45RA-negative fraction. The TCR sequence derives from a man aged 18 to 29 in good health. Some clones in this sample may be carry-over from other donors' samples. DNA sequence: TGTGCCAGCAGCTGGGAACGGACCCTGGGCTATGGCTACACCTTC. It specifies CASSWERTLGYGYTF.